This entry lists 23 T cell receptor beta chains sequenced from one sample in a study of blood T cell repertoires in COVID-19. Generated by immunoSEQ multiplex PCR, the TCRdb table keeps only in-frame clones and is missing some. The table includes roughly 110,000 clones, around 85% detected once. The sequenced material came from peripheral blood. The receptors stem from a human donor in a cohort sampled during active COVID-19.

The chain employs TRBV19 and TRBJ2-2, with D unresolved. Germline values: CDR1 LNHDA, CDR2 SQIVND (reference sequence). The CDR3 covers 14 residues. V was trimmed by 7 bases and J by 2 bases, leaving 11 bases between them. CDR3: CASKRQFNTGELFF. In nucleotides, the CDR3 is TGTGCCAGTAAGAGGCAGTTCAACACCGGGGAGCTGTTTTTT.

The chain carries TRBV7-2 and TRBJ2-3; 13 bases are a match to TRBD2. This CDR3 contains 18 residues. The J segment lost 3 bases and the V segment lost 5 bases, leaving 11 bases of the junction unmatched. The V gene's germline CDR1 is SGHTA and CDR2 FQGNSA. Written as DNA, the CDR3 is TGTGCCAGCAGCCGCCTGGGACTAGCGGGGATAGGGACAGATACGCAGTATTTT. Amino acid sequence: CASSRLGLAGIGTDTQYF.

V is TRBV7-9 and J is TRBJ2-7, with TRBD2 matching over 7 bases. The CDR3 loop spans 14 amino acids. Germline-derived CDR1 and CDR2 are SEHNR and FQNEAQ (reference sequence). Trimming at V came to 5 bases and at J to 5 bases, leaving 9 bases not matched to a gene. The CDR3 DNA reads as TGTGCCAGCAGCAGGGACTACACATCAAACGAGCAGTACTTC. As protein: CASSRDYTSNEQYF.

This sequence joins TRBV30 and TRBJ1-5, with D possibly TRBD1 on 5 matching bases. Germline lookup yields CDR1 GTSNPN and CDR2 SVGIG (reference sequence). The V end lost 3 bases, the J end lost 4 bases, and 10 bases lay between the germline ends. CDR3 length: 13 residues. The CDR3 region is CAWRGVGNQPQHF. The CDR3 region has the DNA TGTGCCTGGAGAGGGGTCGGGAATCAGCCCCAGCATTTT.

This sequence joins TRBV4-3 and TRBJ1-1; 7 bases map to TRBD1. Germline CDR1 is LGHNA and CDR2 is YSLEER. The trim removed 1 base at V and 4 bases at J, leaving 6 bases unmatched. This CDR3 contains 15 residues. CDR3 region: CASSQGQGAGTEAFF. CDR3 DNA: TGCGCCAGCAGCCAAGGACAGGGCGCGGGCACTGAAGCTTTCTTT.

This rearrangement joins TRBV5-5 to TRBJ1-2; no definite D call. Trimming shortened V by 0 bases and J by 6 bases, and 12 bases separated the two germline ends. The CDR3 is 14 amino acids. CDR1 SGHKS and CDR2 YYEKEE come from the germline V gene (reference sequence). The CDR3 loop is CASSLGRDSDGYTF. CDR3 bases: TGTGCCAGCAGCTTGGGGAGGGATAGTGATGGCTACACCTTC. The whole variable domain, remainder taken from reference TRBV5-5 and TRBJ1-2, is DAGVTQSPTHLIKTRGQQVTLRCSPISGHKSVSWYQQVLGQGPQFIFQYYEKEERGRGNFPDRFSARQFPNYSSELNVNALLLGDSALYLCASSLGRDSDGYTFGSGTRLTVV.

This CDR3 reads CASWVRGTNEQFF. In DNA, the CDR3 is TGTGCCAGTTGGGTCCGGGGGACCAATGAGCAGTTCTTC. This rearrangement joins TRBV6-5 to TRBJ2-1; a possible D gene is TRBD2 (6 bases). V was pared by 9 bases and J by 6 bases, with 15 bases between. CDR3 size: 13 residues. The germline gives CDR1 MNHEY, CDR2 SVGAGI.

This sequence joins TRBV13 and TRBJ2-3, with TRBD1 matching over 9 bases. Germline CDR1 PRHDT, CDR2 FYEKMQ (reference sequence). The CDR3 length is 15 residues. The trim removed 0 bases at V and 6 bases at J, leaving 4 bases unmatched. The chain's CDR3 is CASSLGDRGVDTQYF. As DNA, the CDR3 is TGTGCCAGCAGCTTAGGGGACAGGGGAGTGGATACGCAGTATTTT.

The chain carries TRBV4-1 and TRBJ1-2; D unresolved. V was clipped by 1 base and J by 6 bases, with 9 bases between them. The length of the CDR3 is 13 residues. Germline CDR1 is MGHRA and CDR2 is YSYEKL. The CDR3 nucleotides read TGCGCCAGCAGCCAAGGTCAGAGGGATGGCTACACCTTC. Protein: CASSQGQRDGYTF.

The genes are TRBV6-5 and TRBJ2-7; a weak D match, TRBD2 (7 bases). The CDR3 is made up of 14 amino acids. The V and J ends lost 1 base and 6 bases respectively, with 13 bases between them. Germline CDR1 is MNHEY and CDR2 is SVGAGI. CDR3 bases: TGTGCCAGCAGTTACTTCGGGGGGCGGTTCGAGCAGTACTTC. It translates to CASSYFGGRFEQYF.

This chain uses TRBV4-3 with TRBJ2-7; 8 nucleotides agree with TRBD2. This CDR3 is built from 16 residues. Germline assignment: CDR1 LGHNA and CDR2 YSLEER. V dropped 0 bases and J dropped 8; count of bases not matched to a gene: 12. The CDR3 spells CASSQDLAGGPNKQYF. DNA for the CDR3: TGCGCCAGCAGCCAAGATCTCGCGGGGGGCCCTAACAAGCAGTACTTC.

The chain joins TRBV4-1 to TRBJ1-2; TRBD1 is a possible D gene (5 bases). CDR1 is MGHRA, CDR2 YSYEKL, per germline. V was pared by 4 bases and J by 6 bases, with 21 bases between. This CDR3 has 16 amino acids. CDR3 DNA sequence: TGCGCCAGCAGCCCAGTTACTGGGGCAAGAGGTGATGGCTACACCTTC. Its translation is CASSPVTGARGDGYTF.

The V and J genes are TRBV4-2 and TRBJ2-1; no clear D. This CDR3 contains 16 residues. Germline V gene data show CDR1 as LGHNA and CDR2 as YNFKEQ. With 1 base removed from V and 8 bases from J, the gap between germline ends came to 18 bases. In DNA form, the CDR3 reads TGTGCCAGCAGCCAAGCCCACTTAGTTTTAGAGGATGAGCAGTTCTTC. Its protein product is CASSQAHLVLEDEQFF.

The chain recombines TRBV11-2 with TRBJ2-2; 9 positions agree with TRBD1. The CDR3 spans 15 residues. Trimming at V came to 1 base and at J to 4 bases, leaving 1 base not matched to a gene. CDR1 and CDR2 from the germline V gene are SGHAT and FQNNGV. Written as DNA, the CDR3 is TGTGCCAGCAGCTTAGGGACAGGGGTCACCGGGGAGCTGTTTTTT. Protein product: CASSLGTGVTGELFF.

This sequence joins TRBV4-1 and TRBJ2-5; weak D call: TRBD2 (5 bases). The germline V gene has CDR1 MGHRA and CDR2 YSYEKL. The CDR3 is 14 residues long. Trimming left V 1 base short and J 4 bases short, with 10 bases between. CDR3 coding DNA: TGCGCCAGCAGCCAAGCCGGGGTTGGAGAGACCCAGTACTTC. It yields the protein CASSQAGVGETQYF.

A few counts support this clone. The V gene is TRBV27, the J gene TRBJ2-1; the D gene is possibly TRBD1 (6 bases). Germline V gene sequence: CDR1 MNHEY, CDR2 SMNVEV (reference sequence). The CDR3 has 14 residues. Trimming took 1 base from V and 9 from J, leaving 13 bases between them. The CDR3 sequence is CASSLFGRGPEQFF. CDR3 DNA: TGTGCCAGCAGTTTATTCGGCAGGGGCCCTGAGCAGTTCTTC.

This clone appeared once. This chain links TRBV2 with TRBJ1-1; no firm D call. The CDR3 is made up of 13 amino acids. CDR1 is SNHLY, CDR2 FYNNEI, per germline. The V end lost 11 bases, the J end lost 0 bases, and 13 bases lay between the germline ends. CDR3 region: CAGRVLMNTEAFF. CDR3 DNA sequence: TGTGCCGGGAGGGTCCTCATGAACACTGAAGCTTTCTTT.

The chain employs TRBV7-2 and TRBJ2-7; 8 bases are shared with TRBD1. Germline V gives CDR1 SGHTA, CDR2 FQGNSA. V lost 5 bases to trimming and J lost 0 bases; unmatched junction nucleotides: 9. This CDR3 has 16 residues. CDR3 sequence (DNA): TGTGCCAGCAGCCGGATGACAGGGGACCCCTCCTACGAGCAGTACTTC. Protein: CASSRMTGDPSYEQYF.

The chain recombines TRBV24-1 with TRBJ2-3; 8 nucleotides line up with TRBD1. CDR3 length: 14 residues. V trimming: 4 bases; J trimming: 8 bases; junction bases outside the gene matches: 7. Germline loops: CDR1 KGHDR, CDR2 SFDVKD. The CDR3 loop reads CATSEVGTGGTQYF. DNA for the CDR3: TGTGCCACCAGTGAGGTTGGGACAGGAGGTACGCAGTATTTT.

Here the CDR3 DNA reads TGTGCCAGCAGTTACCGGACTAGCGGGGGATACGAGCAGTACTTC. Translation gives CASSYRTSGGYEQYF. J is TRBJ2-7 and V is TRBV6-2 or TRBV6-3; 13 nucleotides agree with TRBD2. J was trimmed by 4 bases and V by 2 bases; bases with no gene match: 2. There are 15 residues in the CDR3. CDR1 is MNHEY, CDR2 SVGEGT, per germline.

This clone was recorded only once. The V and J genes are TRBV29-1 and TRBJ2-1, with 7 bases that match TRBD1. This CDR3 has 16 amino acids. In germline, CDR1 is SQVTM, CDR2 ANQGSEA. V lost 3 bases, J lost 7 bases, and 15 bases stayed unmatched. CDR3 sequence reads: CSVEDSRQGVMNEQFF. CDR3 DNA sequence: TGCAGCGTTGAGGATTCTAGGCAGGGGGTTATGAATGAGCAGTTCTTC.

This chain links TRBV7-8 with TRBJ1-1; D is perhaps TRBD1 (6 bases). This CDR3 contains 15 residues. Trimming removed 0 bases at V and 1 base at J, with 9 bases between. CDR1 and CDR2 (germline): SGHVS, FQNEAQ. The CDR3 protein is CASSLAGQPNTEAFF. The CDR3 DNA reads as TGTGCCAGCAGCTTAGCCGGACAGCCGAACACTGAAGCTTTCTTT.

V usage is TRBV18 and J usage is TRBJ1-1; 12 positions agree with TRBD1. The junction had 8 bases not matched to a gene; V was cut back by 3 bases and J by 6 bases. Germline V gene lookup returns CDR1 KGHSH and CDR2 LQKENI. The CDR3 consists of 16 residues. CDR3 region: CASSPEPGQGAAEAFF. As DNA, the CDR3 is TGTGCCAGCTCACCGGAACCGGGACAGGGGGCGGCTGAAGCTTTCTTT.